Presented here are 27 T cell receptor beta chains from one specimen sequenced in a study of CD8 T cells in ankylosing spondylitis. TCRdb re-derived calls from the 5' RACE reads in MiXCR, one entry per CDR3 protein. The repertoire holds 20,000 to 30,000 distinct CDR3 sequences, with approximately 12% as singletons. Specimen: blood. These receptors were collected from a male donor with ankylosing spondylitis or in good health (not recorded which).

This clonotype was found a few times. The rearrangement uses TRBV11-2 and TRBJ2-2, with 7 bases aligning to TRBD2. V was clipped by 9 bases and J by 6 bases; unmatched bases: 13. CDR3 length: 15 amino acids. Germline V gene sequence: CDR1 SGHAT, CDR2 FQNNGV. The DNA for the CDR3 is TGTGCCAGTGTAACGGGGACTATCGGGGCCGGGGAGCTGTTTTTT. Translation: CASVTGTIGAGELFF.

This clonotype came up a few times. V and J are TRBV5-1 and TRBJ2-2; D unclear. CDR1 and CDR2 (germline): SGHRS, YFSETQ. The CDR3 is made up of 15 amino acids. V was shortened by 3 bases and J by 4 bases, with 13 bases between the two germline ends. DNA of the CDR3: TGCGCCAGCAGCTGGGATGGAAGAACCACCGGGGAGCTGTTTTTT. This translates into CASSWDGRTTGELFF.

The V gene is TRBV2, the J gene TRBJ2-7; 8 nucleotides match TRBD1. The trim removed 6 bases at V and 2 bases at J, leaving 6 bases unmatched. The CDR3 consists of 14 residues. CDR1 SNHLY and CDR2 FYNNEI come from the germline V gene. The CDR3 loop reads CASSADRGPYEQYF. The CDR3 nucleotides are TGTGCCAGCAGCGCCGACAGGGGCCCCTACGAGCAGTACTTC.

A few counts support this clonotype. The CDR3 reads CASSLPANTEAFF. The CDR3 bases are TGTGCCAGCAGCTTGCCGGCGAACACTGAAGCTTTCTTT. The chain uses TRBV5-6 and TRBJ1-1; the D is unclear. Per germline, CDR1 SGHDT and CDR2 YYEEEE. There are 13 residues in the CDR3. Trimming stripped 1 base from V and 1 base from J, with 5 bases between. Together with reference TRBV5-6 and TRBJ1-1, the CDR3 gives the full variable domain: DAGVTQSPTHLIKTRGQQVTLRCSPKSGHDTVSWYQQALGQGPQFIFQYYEEEERQRGNFPDRFSGHQFPNYSSELNVNALLLGDSALYLCASSLPANTEAFFGQGTRLTVV.

V and J are TRBV12-3 or TRBV12-4 and TRBJ2-2; 9 bases align to TRBD1. CDR3 length equals 16 residues. J gave up 5 bases and V 1 base, and 5 bases lay outside the gene matches. The CDR3 reads CASSLEQGAVTGELFF. CDR3 in DNA: TGTGCCAGCAGTTTAGAACAGGGGGCGGTGACCGGGGAGCTGTTTTTT.

The table lists this clonotype with many counts. The chain is built from TRBV10-3 and TRBJ2-1; D is unclear. The germline gives CDR1 ENHRY, CDR2 SYGVKD. The germline V and J ends were trimmed by 2 bases and 0 bases, with 11 bases remaining between them. The length of the CDR3 is 16 residues. The CDR3 nucleotides read TGTGCCATCAGTGAGACCGCAGGAAGCTCCTACAATGAGCAGTTCTTC. It is translated as CAISETAGSSYNEQFF.

The sample holds a few counts of this clonotype. Written as DNA, the CDR3 is TGCGCCAGCAGCCAATTTCCATGGCAAACCGGGGAGCTGTTTTTT. It yields the protein CASSQFPWQTGELFF. V is TRBV4-3 and J is TRBJ2-2, with D uncertain. V was pared by 2 bases and J by 5 bases, with 12 bases between. Germline V gene data show CDR1 as LGHNA and CDR2 as YSLEER. The CDR3 extends over 15 amino acids.

This clonotype turned up a few times. The chain recombines TRBV7-2 with TRBJ2-2; D is ambiguous. Trimming cost V 5 bases and J 2 bases, with 12 bases left between them. This CDR3 is built from 15 residues. CDR1 is SGHTA, CDR2 FQGNSA, per germline. CDR3 region: CASSPWTENTGELFF. CDR3 DNA sequence: TGTGCCAGCAGCCCCTGGACCGAAAACACCGGGGAGCTGTTTTTT. Variable domain in full (rest from reference TRBV7-2 and TRBJ2-2): GAGVSQSPSNKVTEKGKDVELRCDPISGHTALYWYRQSLGQGLEFLIYFQGNSAPDKSGLPSDRFSAERTGGSVSTLTIQRTQQEDSAVYLCASSPWTENTGELFFGEGSRLTVL.

This clonotype was picked up one time. The J gene is TRBJ2-1, the V gene TRBV2; D possibly uses TRBD1 or TRBD2 (6 bases each). With 8 bases removed from V and 9 bases from J, the gap between germline ends came to 8 bases. Germline CDR1 reads SNHLY; CDR2 reads FYNNEI. This CDR3 contains 10 residues. The CDR3 here is CASGGGEQFF. DNA of the CDR3: TGTGCCAGCGGAGGGGGTGAGCAGTTCTTC.

Ten or more counts support this clonotype. The chain recombines TRBV11-2 with TRBJ2-3, with no clear D. This CDR3 has 15 amino acids. V was pared by 0 bases and J by 0 bases, with 7 bases between. Looked up from germline, CDR1 is SGHAT and CDR2 is FQNNGV. CDR3 sequence (DNA): TGTGCCAGCAGCTTAGAGGGTGCTAGCACAGATACGCAGTATTTT. Encoded protein: CASSLEGASTDTQYF.

This clonotype was detected ten times or more. The V call is TRBV28, the J call TRBJ2-4; 8 bases align to TRBD2. Trimming removed 5 bases from V and 9 bases from J; junction bases left unmatched: 15. The germline CDR1 and CDR2 sequences are MDHEN and SYDVKM. The CDR3 extends over 16 amino acids. DNA for the CDR3: TGTGCCAGCAGTCCAATAGCGGGGTCTGGCAAAGTCATTCAGTACTTC. This sequence encodes CASSPIAGSGKVIQYF.

This clonotype was counted between two and nine times. The V and J genes are TRBV28 and TRBJ2-6; TRBD1 is a possible D gene (6 bases). Germline CDR1 and CDR2: MDHEN and SYDVKM. V was clipped by 6 bases and J by 8 bases, with 11 bases between them. The CDR3 contains 13 residues. The CDR3 DNA is TGTGCCAGCAGCCTGGGGGCCCCCAACGTCCTGACTTTC. Translation: CASSLGAPNVLTF.

The genes are TRBV12-3 or TRBV12-4 and TRBJ2-4; D may be TRBD2 (6 bases). The V end lost 2 bases, the J end lost 2 bases, and 10 bases lay between the germline ends. The CDR3 has 15 amino acids. This CDR3 reads CASSLIGGTKNIQYF. The CDR3 DNA follows: TGTGCCAGCAGTTTAATAGGAGGGACCAAAAACATTCAGTACTTC.

This clonotype has more than one count but fewer than ten. The V gene is TRBV7-2, the J gene TRBJ1-3; tentative D call: TRBD1 (6 bases). V lost 4 bases and J 2 bases, leaving 12 bases between the germline ends. Germline CDR1 reads SGHTA; CDR2 reads FQGNSA. The CDR3 length is 15 residues. CDR3 coding DNA: TGTGCCAGCAGCTCTTACAGGGAGGCTGGAAACACCATATATTTT. Amino acid sequence: CASSSYREAGNTIYF.

This clonotype has more than one count but fewer than ten. The chain has TRBV29-1 and TRBJ2-7; perhaps TRBD1 as D (5 bases). Germline V gene data show CDR1 as SQVTM and CDR2 as ANQGSEA. The CDR3 runs to 13 residues. V was cut by 1 base and J by 4 bases, with 11 bases left in between. The CDR3 DNA reads as TGCAGCGTTGAAGTCCCAGGGCGGTACGAGCAGTACTTC. Its protein is CSVEVPGRYEQYF.

This chain connects TRBV6-1 to TRBJ2-1; 8 nucleotides match TRBD1. This CDR3 is built from 13 residues. J was trimmed by 3 bases and V by 6 bases; bases with no gene match: 1. CDR1 and CDR2 from the germline V gene are MNHNS and SASEGT. CDR3 protein: CASRGTGYNEQFF. In nucleotides, the CDR3 is TGTGCCAGCAGGGGGACAGGCTACAATGAGCAGTTCTTC.

The chain is built from TRBV6-6 and TRBJ1-2; D unresolved. Germline CDR1 is MNHNY and CDR2 is SVGAGI (reference sequence). This CDR3 comprises 13 residues. Trimming pared 6 bases from V and 4 bases from J, leaving 12 bases between. As DNA, the CDR3 is TGTGCCAGCAGGTTGGCGGGGAGCTATGGCTACACCTTC. Protein product: CASRLAGSYGYTF.

This clonotype was counted at least ten times. As DNA, the CDR3 is TGCGCCAGCAGCTTTGGCGGGAACACCGGGGAGCTGTTTTTT. Translated: CASSFGGNTGELFF. The chain recombines TRBV5-1 with TRBJ2-2; D unresolved. Germline assignment: CDR1 SGHRS and CDR2 YFSETQ. This CDR3 has 14 residues. Trimming stripped 2 bases from V and 1 base from J, with 6 bases between.

This clonotype showed up just a few times. This chain links TRBV7-2 with TRBJ2-5, with 9 bases fitting TRBD2. Germline V gives CDR1 SGHTA, CDR2 FQGNSA. This CDR3 spans 19 amino acids. With V trimmed by 2 bases and J by 2 bases, 15 bases remained unmatched. CDR3 nucleotide sequence: TGTGCCAGCAGCTTAATACTGGGGTTGTCGCTAGCGGGACAAGAGACCCAGTACTTC. Translated, it gives CASSLILGLSLAGQETQYF. The variable domain in full, with the rest retrieved from reference TRBV7-2 and TRBJ2-5, is GAGVSQSPSNKVTEKGKDVELRCDPISGHTALYWYRQSLGQGLEFLIYFQGNSAPDKSGLPSDRFSAERTGGSVSTLTIQRTQQEDSAVYLCASSLILGLSLAGQETQYFGPGTRLLVL.

The chain employs TRBV11-3 and TRBJ2-3; tentative D call: TRBD1 (6 bases). The germline V gene has CDR1 SGHNT and CDR2 YENEEA. Trimming pared 1 base from V and 4 bases from J, leaving 12 bases between. The CDR3 is 15 amino acids. The CDR3 region has the DNA TGTGCCAGCAGCTTAGGGGGGCGCCTGGCAGATACGCAGTATTTT. It encodes CASSLGGRLADTQYF.

This clonotype was seen more than once but under ten times. The gene calls are TRBV20-1 and TRBJ2-1; D is uncertain. Between the trimmed V and J ends, which lost 7 bases and 8 bases, there was a span of 12 bases. Germline V gene sequence: CDR1 DFQATT, CDR2 SNEGSKA (reference sequence). The CDR3 covers 11 residues. CDR3 bases: TGCAGTGGAATGTATTTAGATGAGCAGTTCTTC. Translated, it gives CSGMYLDEQFF.

V and J are TRBV29-1 and TRBJ1-4; D is unclear. Germline V CDR1 and CDR2: SQVTM, ANQGSEA. Between the trimmed V and J ends, which lost 0 bases and 2 bases, there was a span of 13 bases. This CDR3 is built from 16 residues. The CDR3 DNA is TGCAGCGTTGAAGATGCCGGACGGCCTACTAATGAAAAACTGTTTTTT. Translated, it gives CSVEDAGRPTNEKLFF.

The V and J genes are TRBV7-2 and TRBJ2-7, with 7 bases lining up with TRBD1. V trimming: 5 bases; J trimming: 4 bases; junction bases outside the gene matches: 8. Germline V gene data show CDR1 as SGHTA and CDR2 as FQGNSA. The CDR3 loop spans 14 amino acids. CDR3 in amino acids: CASSPRDSSYEQYF. CDR3 nucleotide sequence: TGTGCCAGCAGCCCTCGGGACAGCTCTTACGAGCAGTACTTC.

The chain combines TRBV20-1 with TRBJ1-3; D not resolved. The CDR3 covers 12 residues. Deletions cut 5 bases from V and 0 bases from J, with 5 bases between. The germline gives CDR1 DFQATT, CDR2 SNEGSKA (reference sequence). The CDR3: CSASDSGNTIYF. In DNA form, the CDR3 reads TGCAGTGCTTCGGACTCTGGAAACACCATATATTTT.

This clonotype came up many times. V usage is TRBV4-3 and J usage is TRBJ2-1; possibly TRBD2 for D (6 bases). Germline-derived CDR1 and CDR2 are LGHNA and YSLEER. The V end lost 0 bases, the J end lost 11 bases, and 14 bases lay between the germline ends. The CDR3 has 14 residues. The CDR3 DNA reads TGCGCCAGCAGCCAAGATTCTCTGGGGGGAAAGCAGTTCTTC. It translates to CASSQDSLGGKQFF.

Ten or more counts support this clonotype. The rearrangement joins TRBV5-1 to TRBJ1-4; D possibly corresponds to TRBD1 (6 bases). The V end was cut by 3 bases, the J end by 6 bases, with 15 bases between. This CDR3 is 15 amino acids long. Germline V gene data show CDR1 as SGHRS and CDR2 as YFSETQ. The CDR3 DNA is TGCGCCAGCAGCTCCGTCGGGGGGCGCCATGAAAAACTGTTTTTT. The encoded protein is CASSSVGGRHEKLFF. The full variable domain, rest sourced from reference TRBV5-1 and TRBJ1-4, is KAGVTQTPRYLIKTRGQQVTLSCSPISGHRSVSWYQQTPGQGLQFLFEYFSETQRNKGNFPGRFSGRQFSNSRSEMNVSTLELGDSALYLCASSSVGGRHEKLFFGSGTQLSVL.

This clonotype has at least ten counts. The V and J genes are TRBV24-1 and TRBJ2-2; unclear D gene. Germline assignment: CDR1 KGHDR and CDR2 SFDVKD. V gave up 8 bases and J gave up 4 bases, with 10 bases separating them. This CDR3 has 13 residues. In DNA, the CDR3 is TGTGCCACCAAACAAACCAGCACCGGGGAGCTGTTTTTT. Amino acids: CATKQTSTGELFF.